These 17 T cell receptor beta chains were sequenced from one sample in a study of cytomegalovirus exposure and HLA in healthy donors. PCR employed 60 Vbeta and 13 Jbeta primers. Using immunoSEQ multiplex PCR, the repertoire was profiled, and TCRdb retains in-frame clones only, with some absent. The sample has about 190,000 clones, about 85% seen once. The sequencing sample was made of PBMCs. All receptors come from a man aged 45-60 years in good health and CMV-seronegative.

The chain carries TRBV6-5 and TRBJ1-6; the match to TRBD1 covers 8 bases. CDR3 length: 16 residues. The germline gives CDR1 MNHEY, CDR2 SVGAGI. The V segment lost 0 bases and the J segment 9 bases; nucleotides outside the gene matches: 7. CDR3 in DNA: TGTGCCAGCAGTTACTCGATCCAGGGGGCTGGTTCACCCCTCCACTTT. This encodes CASSYSIQGAGSPLHF.

This clone was recorded once. The chain combines TRBV2 with TRBJ2-2; 7 bases map to TRBD1. Germline CDR1 SNHLY, CDR2 FYNNEI. This CDR3 spans 12 amino acids. J gave up 6 bases and V 7 bases, and 2 bases lay outside the gene matches. The CDR3 loop is CASKGASGELFF. CDR3 sequence (DNA): TGTGCCAGCAAGGGGGCCTCCGGGGAGCTGTTTTTT.

This clone has just a few counts. V gene TRBV7-9 combines with J gene TRBJ2-6; D is unclear. V was clipped by 1 base and J by 4 bases, with 5 bases between them. This CDR3 has 14 amino acids. From germline, CDR1 is SEHNR and CDR2 FQNEAQ (reference sequence). CDR3 in DNA: TGTGCCAGCAGCTTAGAAGCAGGGGCCAACGTCCTGACTTTC. Amino acids: CASSLEAGANVLTF.

This clone has only one observation. As DNA, the CDR3 is TGTGCCAGCAGCTTAGCGCGGTCGACTTCACGGGAGACCCAGTACTTC. As protein: CASSLARSTSRETQYF. This chain connects TRBV7-9 to TRBJ2-5; D gene unclear. This CDR3 has 16 residues. Germline V gene lookup returns CDR1 SEHNR and CDR2 FQNEAQ (reference sequence). Trimming stripped 0 bases from V and 5 bases from J, with 16 bases between.

This rearrangement joins TRBV5-1 to TRBJ1-1; the D gene is possibly TRBD1 (6 bases). The V gene lost 2 bases and the J gene lost 7 bases, with 9 bases spanning the gap. Germline assignment: CDR1 SGHRS and CDR2 YFSETQ. The CDR3 length is 12 residues. In DNA, the CDR3 is TGCGCCAGCAGCTTCCAAGGGGGTGAAGCTTTCTTT. Translating it yields CASSFQGGEAFF.

The V call is TRBV7-9, the J call TRBJ2-2, with D possibly matching TRBD2 (7 bases). The CDR3 extends over 15 amino acids. Trimming stripped 2 bases from V and 5 bases from J, with 12 bases between. CDR1 is SEHNR, CDR2 FQNEAQ, per germline (reference sequence). The CDR3 DNA is TGTGCCAGCAGCTTATTGGCGGGGGCTACCGGGGAGCTGTTTTTT. It yields the protein CASSLLAGATGELFF.

Of note for this clone: Germline and junction disagree at one end, which may indicate a read error. This chain joins TRBV7-9 and TRBJ1-4, with 9 bases lining up with TRBD1. Germline assignment: CDR1 SEHNR and CDR2 FQNEAQ (reference sequence). The CDR3 sequence is 15 residues long. CDR3 in DNA: TGTTCCAGCAGCACCGGGACAGGGACTAATGAAAAACTGTTTTTT. Translating it yields CSSSTGTGTNEKLFF.

The V and J genes are TRBV7-6 and TRBJ2-7, with D possibly being TRBD2 (5 bases). The germline gives CDR1 SGHVS, CDR2 FNYEAQ. The CDR3 totals 14 residues. Deletions cut 3 bases from V and 7 bases from J, with 16 bases between. The CDR3 DNA reads as TGTGCCAGCAGCTTCCGCGGAGGCCTTAGAGAGCAGTACTTC. Amino acid sequence: CASSFRGGLREQYF.

The gene calls are TRBV5-6 and TRBJ2-4; no reliable D call. Germline V gives CDR1 SGHDT, CDR2 YYEEEE. V was cut by 9 bases and J by 5 bases, with 15 bases left in between. The CDR3 totals 13 residues. CDR3 in DNA: TGTGCCACCACCCTGCTTGGAGAAAACATTCAGTACTTC. It is translated as CATTLLGENIQYF.

This chain uses TRBV27 with TRBJ2-7, with D possibly matching TRBD2 (7 bases). Looked up from germline, CDR1 is MNHEY and CDR2 is SMNVEV (reference sequence). V lost 2 bases to trimming and J lost 6 bases, with 11 bases between them. This CDR3 is 13 amino acids long. The CDR3 sequence: CASSLQGRGEQYF. In DNA, the CDR3 is TGTGCCAGCAGTTTACAGGGGAGGGGCGAGCAGTACTTC.

The rearrangement joins TRBV27 to TRBJ1-4; D possibly corresponds to TRBD1 (6 bases). The ends were cut back, 0 bases at V and 8 bases at J, with 19 bases in the middle. This CDR3 comprises 17 residues. Germline V gene sequence: CDR1 MNHEY, CDR2 SMNVEV (reference sequence). CDR3: CASSLSARGRGREKLFF. The CDR3 DNA reads TGTGCCAGCAGTTTATCGGCAAGGGGCAGGGGTAGAGAAAAACTGTTTTTT.

The V gene is TRBV27, the J gene TRBJ2-1, with D possibly TRBD2 on 6 matching bases. The V gene's germline CDR1 is MNHEY and CDR2 SMNVEV (reference sequence). This CDR3 is 15 amino acids long. The V and J ends lost 2 bases and 4 bases respectively, with 12 bases between them. The CDR3 protein is CASSLIDGGYNEQFF. Here the CDR3 DNA reads TGTGCCAGCAGTTTAATTGACGGGGGTTACAATGAGCAGTTCTTC.

The rearrangement joins TRBV19 to TRBJ1-5; D unresolved. There are 12 residues in the CDR3. Germline lookup yields CDR1 LNHDA and CDR2 SQIVND (reference sequence). The V end lost 1 base, the J end lost 11 bases, and 9 bases lay between the germline ends. CDR3 loop: CASSIGHLAQHF. The CDR3 DNA is TGTGCCAGTAGTATAGGGCACCTCGCCCAGCATTTT.

The gene calls are TRBV5-4 and TRBJ2-1; TRBD2 aligns across 7 bases. There are 14 residues in the CDR3. The V gene's germline CDR1 is SGHNT and CDR2 YYREEE (reference sequence). V trimming: 0 bases; J trimming: 7 bases; junction bases outside the gene matches: 4. The DNA for the CDR3 is TGTGCCAGCAGCTTGGAGGGAGGGCGGAATGAGCAGTTCTTC. It encodes CASSLEGGRNEQFF.

V gene TRBV5-4 combines with J gene TRBJ2-2, with TRBD1 matching over 7 bases. Germline values: CDR1 SGHNT, CDR2 YYREEE (reference sequence). The CDR3 extends over 15 amino acids. J was trimmed by 2 bases and V by 3 bases; bases with no gene match: 4. This chain's CDR3 is CASSWGTVNTGELFF. The CDR3 region has the DNA TGTGCCAGCAGCTGGGGGACAGTAAACACCGGGGAGCTGTTTTTT.

The rearrangement links TRBV7-2 to TRBJ1-3; TRBD1 matches 9 bases. Trimming cost V 4 bases and J 8 bases; bases outside gene matches: 9. The CDR3 extends over 15 amino acids. Germline V gene lookup returns CDR1 SGHTA and CDR2 FQGNSA. CDR3 amino acids: CASSSPTGGIDTIYF. In DNA form, the CDR3 reads TGTGCCAGCAGCTCCCCTACAGGGGGCATCGACACCATATATTTT.

The V call is TRBV7-9, the J call TRBJ2-5, with 7 bases matching TRBD1. The end of the DNA fits TRBJ2-7 better, so the J call may be wrong. The CDR3 sequence is 16 residues long. Germline V gene lookup returns CDR1 SEHNR and CDR2 FQNEAQ (reference sequence). The CDR3 here is CASSSSGQVPSYEQYF. CDR3 sequence (DNA): TGTGCCAGCAGCTCATCCGGACAGGTACCTTCCTACGAGCAGTACTTC.